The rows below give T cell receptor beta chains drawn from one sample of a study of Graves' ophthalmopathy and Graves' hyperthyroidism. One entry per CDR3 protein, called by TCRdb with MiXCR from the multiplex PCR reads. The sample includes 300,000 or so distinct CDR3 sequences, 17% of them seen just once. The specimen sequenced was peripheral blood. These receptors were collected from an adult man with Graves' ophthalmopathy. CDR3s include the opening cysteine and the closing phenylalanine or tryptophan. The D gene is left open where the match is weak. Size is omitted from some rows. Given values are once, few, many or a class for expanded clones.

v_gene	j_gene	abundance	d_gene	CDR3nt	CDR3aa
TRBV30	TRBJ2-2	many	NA	TGTGCCTGCAGGGGTTCTAACACCGGGGAGCTGTTTTTT	CACRGSNTGELFF
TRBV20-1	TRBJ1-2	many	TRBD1	TGCAGTGCTAGGGACAGGGACAGTGGCTACACCTTC	CSARDRDSGYTF
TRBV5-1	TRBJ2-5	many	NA	TGCGCCAGCAGCTTGCGTCCGGGGTTCTCAGAGACCCAGTACTTC	CASSLRPGFSETQYF
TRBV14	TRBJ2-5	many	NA	TGTGCCAGCAGCCTGGGGGACACAAGACAAGAGACCCAGTACTTC	CASSLGDTRQETQYF
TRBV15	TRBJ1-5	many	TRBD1	TGTGCCACCAGCGGGGGACAGGGGGTAGATCAGCCCCAGCATTTT	CATSGGQGVDQPQHF
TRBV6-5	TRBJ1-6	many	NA	TGTGCCAGCAGTTACGGAAGGGTTAGGACCTCCTATAATTCACCCCTCCACTTT	CASSYGRVRTSYNSPLHF
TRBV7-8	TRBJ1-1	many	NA	TGTGCCAGCAGCACGTTATCAGGGATTGGCAGCACTGAAGCTTTCTTT	CASSTLSGIGSTEAFF
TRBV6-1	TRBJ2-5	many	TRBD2	TGTGCCAGCAGTAGATTAGCGGGAGGAGAGATCCAGTACTTC	CASSRLAGGEIQYF
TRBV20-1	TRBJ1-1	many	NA	TGCAGTGCTCTGGACCCGAACACTGAAGCTTTCTTT	CSALDPNTEAFF
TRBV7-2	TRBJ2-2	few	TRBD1	TGTGCCAGCAGCCTCGACAGGGGTCACACCGGGGAGCTGTTTTTT	CASSLDRGHTGELFF
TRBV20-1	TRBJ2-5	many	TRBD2	TGCAGTGCCTCACCGGAGCGGGAGTCAGTAGGAGAGACCCAGTACTTC	CSASPERESVGETQYF
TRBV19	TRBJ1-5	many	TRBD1	TGTGCCAGTAGTGGGGACAGAGTAAGCAATCAGCCCCAGCATTTT	CASSGDRVSNQPQHF
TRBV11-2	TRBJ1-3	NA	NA	TGTGCCGGCAGCTTACAGGTGTGGGCGTCTGGAAACACCATATATTTT	CAGSLQVWASGNTIYF
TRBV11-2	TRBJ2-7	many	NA	TGTGCCAGCGGTTCGTGGGAAATCTCGGGGGAGCAGTACTTC	CASGSWEISGEQYF
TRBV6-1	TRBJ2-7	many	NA	TGTGCCAGCAGTGGACAGGACGGAGGCGAGCAGTACTTC	CASSGQDGGEQYF
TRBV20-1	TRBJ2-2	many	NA	TGCAGTGCTAGAGATCCCCGGTTCCTCACCGGGGAGCTGTTTTTT	CSARDPRFLTGELFF
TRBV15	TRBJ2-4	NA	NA	TGTGCCACCAGCAGAGATAAGGGAACGGACATTCAGTACTTC	CATSRDKGTDIQYF
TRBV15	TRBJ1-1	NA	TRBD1	TGTGCCACCAGCAGAGATACAACAGGGGGAAATGAAGCTTTCTTT	CATSRDTTGGNEAFF
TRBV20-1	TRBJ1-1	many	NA	TGCAGAGGGAACACTGAAGCTTTCTTT	CRGNTEAFF
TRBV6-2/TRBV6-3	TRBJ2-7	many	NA	TGTGCCAGCGGCAGAAATTACGAGCAGTACTTC	CASGRNYEQYF
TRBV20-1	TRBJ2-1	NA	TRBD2	TGCAGTGCTAGAACTATGACTAGCTTGAATGAGCAGTTCTTC	CSARTMTSLNEQFF
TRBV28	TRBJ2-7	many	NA	TGTGCCAGCAGTTTATTAGTAGGCCGATACGAGCAGTACTTC	CASSLLVGRYEQYF
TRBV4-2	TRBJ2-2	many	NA	TGTGCCAGCAGCCAAGGGTTGGTCGGCGGGGAGCTGTTTTTT	CASSQGLVGGELFF
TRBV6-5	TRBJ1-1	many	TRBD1	TGTGCCAGCAGATCCACCGGGACAGGGGTTCGAGGAGCTTTCTTT	CASRSTGTGVRGAFF
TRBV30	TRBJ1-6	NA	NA	TGTGCCTGGAGTGGACAGGTTTCGACACCCCTCCACTTT	CAWSGQVSTPLHF
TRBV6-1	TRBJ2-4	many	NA	TGTGCCAGCAGTCGAGGCCCGCGGGGCCTAGCCAAAAACATTCAGTACTTC	CASSRGPRGLAKNIQYF
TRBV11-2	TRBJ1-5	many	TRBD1	TGTGCCAGCAGCCTGCGTGGGACAGGGTTGAGTCAGCCCCAGCATTTT	CASSLRGTGLSQPQHF
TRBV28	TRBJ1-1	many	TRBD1	TGTGCCAGCAGCACGGACAGGGGTTTTGTTGAAGCTTTCTTT	CASSTDRGFVEAFF
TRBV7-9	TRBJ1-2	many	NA	TGTGCCAGCAGCCAGGATTTCTATGGCTACACCTTC	CASSQDFYGYTF
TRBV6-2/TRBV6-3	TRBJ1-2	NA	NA	TGTGCCACCACGACAGTTCTCTATGGCTACACCTTC	CATTTVLYGYTF
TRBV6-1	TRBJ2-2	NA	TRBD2	TGTGCCAGCAACCCAGGGCAGCGGGAAATCGGGGAGCTGTTTTTT	CASNPGQREIGELFF
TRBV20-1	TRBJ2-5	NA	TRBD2	TGCAGTGCTAGCGGGGCTAGCGGGGTAGAGACCCAGTACTTC	CSASGASGVETQYF